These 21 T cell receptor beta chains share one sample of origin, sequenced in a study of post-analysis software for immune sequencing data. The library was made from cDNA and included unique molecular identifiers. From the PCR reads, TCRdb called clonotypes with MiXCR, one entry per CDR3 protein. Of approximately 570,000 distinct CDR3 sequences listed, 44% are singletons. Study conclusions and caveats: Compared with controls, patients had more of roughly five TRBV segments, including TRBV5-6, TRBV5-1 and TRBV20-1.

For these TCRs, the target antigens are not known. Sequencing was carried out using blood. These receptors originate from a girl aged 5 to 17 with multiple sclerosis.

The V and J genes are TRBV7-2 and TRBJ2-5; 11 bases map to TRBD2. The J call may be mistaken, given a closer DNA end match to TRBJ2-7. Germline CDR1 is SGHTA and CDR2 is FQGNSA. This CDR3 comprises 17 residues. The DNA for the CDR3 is TGTGCCAGCAGCTCCATGGGACTAGCGGAGGGGGGCTACGAGCAGTACTTC. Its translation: CASSSMGLAEGGYEQYF.

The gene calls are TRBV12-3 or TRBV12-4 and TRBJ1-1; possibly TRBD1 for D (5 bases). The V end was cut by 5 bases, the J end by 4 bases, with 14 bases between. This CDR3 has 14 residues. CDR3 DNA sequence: TGTGCCAGCAGTCCACGGGGGTCAGGCACTGAAGCTTTCTTT. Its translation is CASSPRGSGTEAFF.

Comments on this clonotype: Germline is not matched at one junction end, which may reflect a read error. The CDR3: CVSSPPYSEAFF. The CDR3 DNA reads as TGTGTCAGCAGTCCCCCCTACTCTGAAGCTTTCTTT. The gene calls are TRBV12-3 or TRBV12-4 and TRBJ1-1; D unclear. The CDR3 has 12 amino acids.

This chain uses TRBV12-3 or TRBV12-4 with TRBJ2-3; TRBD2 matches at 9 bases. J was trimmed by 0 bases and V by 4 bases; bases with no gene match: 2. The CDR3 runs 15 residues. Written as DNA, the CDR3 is TGTGCCAGCAGTTCTAGCGGGATGAGCACAGATACGCAGTATTTT. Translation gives CASSSSGMSTDTQYF.

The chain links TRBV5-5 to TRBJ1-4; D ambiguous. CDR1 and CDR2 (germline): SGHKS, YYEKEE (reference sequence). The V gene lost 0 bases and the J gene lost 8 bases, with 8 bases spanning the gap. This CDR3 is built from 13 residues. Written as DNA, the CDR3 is TGTGCCAGCAGCTTGGCGGGGTTGGAAAAACTGTTTTTT. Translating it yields CASSLAGLEKLFF.

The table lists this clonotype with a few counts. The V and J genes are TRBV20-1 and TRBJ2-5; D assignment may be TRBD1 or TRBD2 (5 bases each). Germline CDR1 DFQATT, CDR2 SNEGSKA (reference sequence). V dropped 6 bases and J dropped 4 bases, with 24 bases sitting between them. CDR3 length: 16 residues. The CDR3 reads CSATREPSGWRETQYF. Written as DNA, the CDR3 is TGCAGTGCCACCAGGGAGCCGTCAGGATGGCGAGAGACCCAGTACTTC.

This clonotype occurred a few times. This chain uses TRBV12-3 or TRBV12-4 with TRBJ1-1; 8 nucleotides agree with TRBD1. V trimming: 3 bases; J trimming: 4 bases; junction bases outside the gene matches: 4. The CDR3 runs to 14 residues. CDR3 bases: TGTGCCAGCAGTTTCCCAGGGGGCATCACTGAAGCTTTCTTT. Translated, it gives CASSFPGGITEAFF.

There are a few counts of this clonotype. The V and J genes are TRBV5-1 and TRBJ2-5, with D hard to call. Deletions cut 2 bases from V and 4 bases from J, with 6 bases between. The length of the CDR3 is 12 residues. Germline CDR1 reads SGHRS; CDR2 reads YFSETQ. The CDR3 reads CASSFTPETQYF. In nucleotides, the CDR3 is TGCGCCAGCAGCTTTACCCCAGAGACCCAGTACTTC. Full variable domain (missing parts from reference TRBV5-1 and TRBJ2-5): KAGVTQTPRYLIKTRGQQVTLSCSPISGHRSVSWYQQTPGQGLQFLFEYFSETQRNKGNFPGRFSGRQFSNSRSEMNVSTLELGDSALYLCASSFTPETQYFGPGTRLLVL.

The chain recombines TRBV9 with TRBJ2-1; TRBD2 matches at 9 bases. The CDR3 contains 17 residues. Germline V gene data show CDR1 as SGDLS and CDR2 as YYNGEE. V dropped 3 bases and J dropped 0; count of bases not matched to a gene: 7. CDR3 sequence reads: CASSGTLAGISYNEQFF. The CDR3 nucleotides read TGTGCCAGCAGCGGAACTCTAGCGGGGATCTCCTACAATGAGCAGTTCTTC.

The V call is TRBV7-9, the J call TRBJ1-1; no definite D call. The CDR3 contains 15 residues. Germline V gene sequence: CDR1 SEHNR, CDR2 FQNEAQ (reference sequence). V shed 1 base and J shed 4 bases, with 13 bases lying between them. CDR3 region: CASSLGVGFGTEAFF. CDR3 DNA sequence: TGTGCCAGCAGCTTAGGGGTAGGGTTCGGCACTGAAGCTTTCTTT. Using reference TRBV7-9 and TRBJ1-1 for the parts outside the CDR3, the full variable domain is DTGVSQNPRHKITKRGQNVTFRCDPISEHNRLYWYRQTLGQGPEFLTYFQNEAQLEKSRLLSDRFSAERPKGSFSTLEIQRTEQGDSAMYLCASSLGVGFGTEAFFGQGTRLTVV.

The CDR3 coding sequence is TGCGCCAGCAGCTTGGGTAGCGAGGATGAGCAGTTCTTC. Translation gives CASSLGSEDEQFF. The rearrangement joins TRBV5-1 to TRBJ2-1, with D perhaps TRBD2 (5 bases). The CDR3 totals 13 residues. Germline CDR1 is SGHRS and CDR2 is YFSETQ. V was clipped by 0 bases and J by 8 bases, with 9 bases between them.

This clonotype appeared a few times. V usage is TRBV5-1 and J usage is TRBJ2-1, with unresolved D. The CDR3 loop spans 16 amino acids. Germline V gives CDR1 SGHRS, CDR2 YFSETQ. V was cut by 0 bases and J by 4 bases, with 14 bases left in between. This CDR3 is CASSLVTASGYNEQFF. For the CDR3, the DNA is TGCGCCAGCAGCTTGGTAACGGCCTCCGGGTACAATGAGCAGTTCTTC.

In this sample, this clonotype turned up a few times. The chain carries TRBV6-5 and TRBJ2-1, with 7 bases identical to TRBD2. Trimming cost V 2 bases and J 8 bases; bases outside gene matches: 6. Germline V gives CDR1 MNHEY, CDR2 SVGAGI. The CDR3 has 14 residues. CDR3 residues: CASSYEASGDEQFF. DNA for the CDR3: TGTGCCAGCAGTTACGAGGCTAGCGGTGATGAGCAGTTCTTC.

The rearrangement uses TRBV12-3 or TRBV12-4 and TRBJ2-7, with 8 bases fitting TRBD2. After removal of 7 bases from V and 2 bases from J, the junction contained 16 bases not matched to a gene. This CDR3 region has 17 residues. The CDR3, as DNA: TGTGCCAGCACCAGCCCGGTCGGGAGGGCCGGGACCTACGAGCAGTACTTC. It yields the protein CASTSPVGRAGTYEQYF.

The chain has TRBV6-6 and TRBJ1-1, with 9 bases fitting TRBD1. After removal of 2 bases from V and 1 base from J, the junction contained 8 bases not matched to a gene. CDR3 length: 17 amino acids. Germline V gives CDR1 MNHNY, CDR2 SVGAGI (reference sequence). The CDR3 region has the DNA TGTGCCAGCAGTTACAGGCTTGGACAGGGGAAGAACACTGAAGCTTTCTTT. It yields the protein CASSYRLGQGKNTEAFF.

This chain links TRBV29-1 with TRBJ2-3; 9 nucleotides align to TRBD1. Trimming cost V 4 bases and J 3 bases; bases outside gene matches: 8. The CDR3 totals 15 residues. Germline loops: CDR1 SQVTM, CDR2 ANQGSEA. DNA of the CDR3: TGCAGCGTTGGCCGGAACAGGGGGCGGACAGATACGCAGTATTTT. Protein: CSVGRNRGRTDTQYF.

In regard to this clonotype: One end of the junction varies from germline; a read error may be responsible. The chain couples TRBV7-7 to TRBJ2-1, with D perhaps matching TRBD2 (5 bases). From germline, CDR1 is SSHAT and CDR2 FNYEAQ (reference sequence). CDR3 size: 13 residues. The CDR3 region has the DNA TGTGCTAGCAGCTTAGGACTGAATGGTGAGCAGTTCTTC. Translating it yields CASSLGLNGEQFF.

The CDR3 bases are TGCGCCAGCAGCCAAGATCCGACTAGCGGGAGGGACAATGAGCAGTTCTTC. It is translated as CASSQDPTSGRDNEQFF. The chain has TRBV4-1 and TRBJ2-1; TRBD2 matches at 14 bases. The CDR3 consists of 17 residues. Germline lookup yields CDR1 MGHRA and CDR2 YSYEKL. The J segment lost 5 bases and the V segment lost 0 bases, leaving 3 bases of the junction unmatched.

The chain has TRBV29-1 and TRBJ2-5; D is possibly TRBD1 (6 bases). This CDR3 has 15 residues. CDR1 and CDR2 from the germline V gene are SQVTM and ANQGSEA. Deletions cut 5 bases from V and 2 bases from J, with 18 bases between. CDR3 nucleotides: TGCAGCGTTCCCCGGGGCAGGGGCTTTCAAGAGACCCAGTACTTC. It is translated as CSVPRGRGFQETQYF.

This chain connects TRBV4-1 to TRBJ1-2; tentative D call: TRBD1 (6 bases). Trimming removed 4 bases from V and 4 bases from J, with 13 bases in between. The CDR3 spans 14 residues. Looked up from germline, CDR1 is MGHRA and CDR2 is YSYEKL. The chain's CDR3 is CASSPGQYGYGYTF. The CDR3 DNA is TGCGCCAGCAGCCCAGGACAGTATGGCTATGGCTACACCTTC.

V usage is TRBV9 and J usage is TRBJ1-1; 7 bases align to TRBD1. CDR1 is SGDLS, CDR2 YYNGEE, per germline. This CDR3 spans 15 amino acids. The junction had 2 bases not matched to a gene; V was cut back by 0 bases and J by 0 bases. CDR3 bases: TGTGCCAGCAGCGTAGAGGGGGCAGTGAACACTGAAGCTTTCTTT. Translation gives CASSVEGAVNTEAFF.